This TCR beta chain was captured by sequencing in a study of molecular identifiers for immune sequencing clone quantification. CDR1 MGHRA and CDR2 YSYEKL come from the germline V gene. The CDR3 runs 16 residues. V shed 1 base and J 4 bases; nucleotides not matched to a gene: 4. Each CDR3 protein is one row after TCRdb ran MiXCR on the PCR reads. The sample carries roughly 100,000 distinct CDR3 sequences, 30% to 35% recorded once. This receptor was taken from a human donor in good health. Some libraries in this study had Jurkat cell RNA spiked in. The sequenced material came from naive CD8+ T cells from blood, with Jurkat cell RNA spiked in. Subset noted: FACS-sorted CD8+CD4-CCR7+CD45RA+ naive T cells. This chain joins TRBV4-1 and TRBJ2-2; 9 bases are a match to TRBD2. The CDR3 DNA reads TGCGCCAGCAGCCAAGCTGGCGGGAGGGTCACCGGGGAGCTGTTTTTT. Translating gives CASSQAGGRVTGELFF.